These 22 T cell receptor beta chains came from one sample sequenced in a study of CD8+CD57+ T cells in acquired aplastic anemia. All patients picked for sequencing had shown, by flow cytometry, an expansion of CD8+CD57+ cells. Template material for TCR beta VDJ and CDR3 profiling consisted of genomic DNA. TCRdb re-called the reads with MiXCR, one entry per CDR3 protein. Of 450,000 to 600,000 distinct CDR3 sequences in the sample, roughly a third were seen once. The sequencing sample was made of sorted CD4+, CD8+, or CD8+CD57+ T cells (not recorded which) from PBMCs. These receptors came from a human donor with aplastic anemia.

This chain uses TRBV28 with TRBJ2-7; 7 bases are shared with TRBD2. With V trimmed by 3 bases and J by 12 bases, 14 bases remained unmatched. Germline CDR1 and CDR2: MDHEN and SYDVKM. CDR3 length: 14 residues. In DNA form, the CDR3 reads TGTGCCAGCAGTTTCACCGGGACTACTGCTCGGACGTACTTC. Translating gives CASSFTGTTARTYF.

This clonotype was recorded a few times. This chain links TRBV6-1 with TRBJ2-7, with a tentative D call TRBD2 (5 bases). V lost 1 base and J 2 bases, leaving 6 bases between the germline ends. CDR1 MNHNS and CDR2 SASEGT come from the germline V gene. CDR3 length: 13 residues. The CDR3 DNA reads TGTGCCAGCAGTGAAGAGCGGACCTACGAGCAGTACTTC. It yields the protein CASSEERTYEQYF.

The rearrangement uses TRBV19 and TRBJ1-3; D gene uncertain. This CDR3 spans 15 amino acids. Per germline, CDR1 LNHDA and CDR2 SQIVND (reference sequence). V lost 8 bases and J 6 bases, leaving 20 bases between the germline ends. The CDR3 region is CASRSARRQPNTIYF. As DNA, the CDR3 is TGTGCCAGTCGGTCAGCGAGGCGCCAGCCAAACACCATATATTTT.

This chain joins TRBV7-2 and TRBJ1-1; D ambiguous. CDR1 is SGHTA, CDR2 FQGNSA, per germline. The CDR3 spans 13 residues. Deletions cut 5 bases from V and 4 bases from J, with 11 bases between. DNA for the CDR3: TGTGCCAGCAGCGCATGGACGAGCACTGAAGCTTTCTTT. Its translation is CASSAWTSTEAFF.

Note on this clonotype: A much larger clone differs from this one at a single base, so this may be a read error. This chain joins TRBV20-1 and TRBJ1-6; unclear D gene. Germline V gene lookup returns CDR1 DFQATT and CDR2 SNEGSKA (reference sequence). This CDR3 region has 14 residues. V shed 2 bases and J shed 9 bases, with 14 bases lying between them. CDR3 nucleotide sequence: TGCAGTGCTAGACAAGGGATAGGTCTTTCACCCCTCCACTTT. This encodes CSARQGIGLSPLHF.

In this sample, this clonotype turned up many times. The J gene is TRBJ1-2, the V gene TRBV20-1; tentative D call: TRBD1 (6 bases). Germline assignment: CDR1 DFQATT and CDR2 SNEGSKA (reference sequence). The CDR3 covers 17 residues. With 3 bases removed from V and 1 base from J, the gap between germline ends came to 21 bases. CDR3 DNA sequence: TGCAGTGCTAGGATGGACAGCGACTTCTCTATTAACTATGGCTACACCTTC. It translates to CSARMDSDFSINYGYTF.

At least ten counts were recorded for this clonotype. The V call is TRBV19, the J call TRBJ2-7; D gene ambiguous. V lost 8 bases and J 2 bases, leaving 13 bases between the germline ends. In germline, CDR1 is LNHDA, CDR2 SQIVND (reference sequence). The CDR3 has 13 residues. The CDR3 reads CASALRDPYEQYF. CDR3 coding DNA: TGTGCCAGTGCCCTTAGGGATCCCTACGAGCAGTACTTC.

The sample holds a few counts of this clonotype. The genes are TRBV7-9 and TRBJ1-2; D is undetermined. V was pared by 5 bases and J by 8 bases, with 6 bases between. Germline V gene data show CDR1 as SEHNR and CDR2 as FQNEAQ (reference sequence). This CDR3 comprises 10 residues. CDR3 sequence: CASSPTGYTF. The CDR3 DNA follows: TGTGCCAGCAGCCCCACCGGCTACACCTTC.

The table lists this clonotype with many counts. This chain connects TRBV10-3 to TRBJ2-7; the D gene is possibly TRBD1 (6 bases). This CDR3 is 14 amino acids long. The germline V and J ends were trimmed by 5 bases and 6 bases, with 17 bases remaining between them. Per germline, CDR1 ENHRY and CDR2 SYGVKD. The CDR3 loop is CAISSGTSSVEQYF. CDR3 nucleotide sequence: TGTGCCATCAGTTCCGGGACATCGAGCGTCGAGCAGTACTTC.

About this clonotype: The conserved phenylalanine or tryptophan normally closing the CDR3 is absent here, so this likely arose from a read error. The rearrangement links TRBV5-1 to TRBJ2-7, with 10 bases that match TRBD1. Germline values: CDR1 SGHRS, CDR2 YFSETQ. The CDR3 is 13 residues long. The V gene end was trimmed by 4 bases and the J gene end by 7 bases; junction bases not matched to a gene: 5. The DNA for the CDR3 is TGCGCCAGCAGCCCGGACAGGGGGAATGAGCAGTACCTC. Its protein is CASSPDRGNEQYL.

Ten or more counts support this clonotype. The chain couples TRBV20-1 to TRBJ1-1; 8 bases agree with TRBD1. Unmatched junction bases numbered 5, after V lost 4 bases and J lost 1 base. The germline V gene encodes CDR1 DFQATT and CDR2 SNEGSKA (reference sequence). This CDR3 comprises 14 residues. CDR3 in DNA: TGCAGTGCTAAGACAGGGGCCTCGAACACTGAAGCTTTCTTT. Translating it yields CSAKTGASNTEAFF.

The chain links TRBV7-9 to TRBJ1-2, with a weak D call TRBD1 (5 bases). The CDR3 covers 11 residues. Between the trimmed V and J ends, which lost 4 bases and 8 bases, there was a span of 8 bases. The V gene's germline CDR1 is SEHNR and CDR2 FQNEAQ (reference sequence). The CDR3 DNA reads TGTGCCAGCAGCTGGGGGGACGGCTACACCTTC. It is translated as CASSWGDGYTF.

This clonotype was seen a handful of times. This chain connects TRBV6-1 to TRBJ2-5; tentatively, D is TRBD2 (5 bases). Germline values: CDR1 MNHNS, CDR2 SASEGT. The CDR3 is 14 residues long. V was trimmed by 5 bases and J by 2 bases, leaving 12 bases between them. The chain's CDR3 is CASSLGLIQETQYF. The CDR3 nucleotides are TGTGCCAGCAGTCTCGGACTGATACAAGAGACCCAGTACTTC.

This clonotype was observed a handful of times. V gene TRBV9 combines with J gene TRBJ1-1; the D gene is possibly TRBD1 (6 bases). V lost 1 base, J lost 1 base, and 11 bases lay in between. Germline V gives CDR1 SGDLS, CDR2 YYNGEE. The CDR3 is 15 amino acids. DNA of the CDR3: TGTGCCAGCAGCGTATTACCGGGGGCGAACACTGAAGCTTTCTTT. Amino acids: CASSVLPGANTEAFF.

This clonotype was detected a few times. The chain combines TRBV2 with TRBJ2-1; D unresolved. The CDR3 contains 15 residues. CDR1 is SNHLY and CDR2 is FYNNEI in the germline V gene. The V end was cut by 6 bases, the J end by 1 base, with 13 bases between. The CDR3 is CASSSRGGSYNEQFF. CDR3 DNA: TGTGCCAGCAGCTCCCGTGGTGGGTCCTACAATGAGCAGTTCTTC.

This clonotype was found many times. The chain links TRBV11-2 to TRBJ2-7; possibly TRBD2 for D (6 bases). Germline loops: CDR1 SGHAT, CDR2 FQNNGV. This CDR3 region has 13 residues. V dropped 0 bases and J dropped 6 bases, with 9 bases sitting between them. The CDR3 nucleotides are TGTGCCAGCAGCTTAGATCTCGGGGGCGAGCAGTACTTC. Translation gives CASSLDLGGEQYF. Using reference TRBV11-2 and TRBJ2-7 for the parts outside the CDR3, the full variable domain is EAGVAQSPRYKIIEKRQSVAFWCNPISGHATLYWYQQILGQGPKLLIQFQNNGVVDDSQLPKDRFSAERLKGVDSTLKIQPAKLEDSAVYLCASSLDLGGEQYFGPGTRLTVT.

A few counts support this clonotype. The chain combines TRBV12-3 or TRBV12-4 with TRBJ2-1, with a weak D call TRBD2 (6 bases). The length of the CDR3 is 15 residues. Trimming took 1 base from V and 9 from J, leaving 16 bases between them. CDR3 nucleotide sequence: TGTGCCAGCAGTTTAGTAGCTAGCGCGTCCGGTGAGCAGTTCTTC. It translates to CASSLVASASGEQFF.

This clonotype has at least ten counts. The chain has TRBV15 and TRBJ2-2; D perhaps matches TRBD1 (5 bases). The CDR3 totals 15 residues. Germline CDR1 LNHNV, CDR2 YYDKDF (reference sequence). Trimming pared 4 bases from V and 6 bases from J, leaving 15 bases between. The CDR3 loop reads CATSTYRTQAGELFF. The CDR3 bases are TGTGCCACCAGCACTTACAGGACGCAGGCCGGGGAGCTGTTTTTT.

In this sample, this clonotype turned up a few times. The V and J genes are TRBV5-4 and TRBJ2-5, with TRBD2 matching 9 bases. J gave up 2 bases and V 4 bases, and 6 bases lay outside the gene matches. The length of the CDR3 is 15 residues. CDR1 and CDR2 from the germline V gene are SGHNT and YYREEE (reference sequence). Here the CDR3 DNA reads TGTGCCAGCAGCACGAGACTAGCGGAACAAGAGACCCAGTACTTC. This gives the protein CASSTRLAEQETQYF.

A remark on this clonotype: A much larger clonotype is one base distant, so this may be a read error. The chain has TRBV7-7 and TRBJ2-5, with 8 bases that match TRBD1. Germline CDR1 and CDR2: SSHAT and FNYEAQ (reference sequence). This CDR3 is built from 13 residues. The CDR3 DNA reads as TGTGCTAGCAGCTCCAGGGGGCTGGAGACCCAGTACTTC. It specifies CASSSRGLETQYF.

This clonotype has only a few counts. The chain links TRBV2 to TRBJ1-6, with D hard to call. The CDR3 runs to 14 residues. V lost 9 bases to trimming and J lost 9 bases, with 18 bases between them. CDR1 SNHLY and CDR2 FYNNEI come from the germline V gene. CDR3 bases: TGTGCCAGTAGAGACAACCAGGAACGTTCACCCCTCCACTTT. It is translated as CASRDNQERSPLHF.

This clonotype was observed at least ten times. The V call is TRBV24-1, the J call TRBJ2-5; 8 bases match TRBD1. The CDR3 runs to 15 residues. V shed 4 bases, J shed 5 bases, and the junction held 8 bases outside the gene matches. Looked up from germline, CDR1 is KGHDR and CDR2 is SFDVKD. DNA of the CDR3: TGTGCCACCAGTGAACAGACAGGGGTCCATGAGACCCAGTACTTC. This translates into CATSEQTGVHETQYF.